The text below deals with one TCR beta chain. The data derive from a study of control samples from healthy donors and cancer patients. Sequenced by immunoSEQ multiplex PCR; TCRdb stores in-frame clones only, minus some. This sample yields tens of thousands of clones, of which around 80% are seen a single time; about 9.5% belongs to the top ten. V gave up 0 bases and J gave up 6 bases; unmatched junction bases: 9. CDR1 is SGHRS and CDR2 is YFSETQ in the germline V gene. This CDR3 is 15 amino acids long. V usage is TRBV5-1 and J usage is TRBJ2-7, with TRBD2 matching over 7 bases. This sequence originates from a man between 65 and 79 years old in good health. Sequencing was carried out using blood. CDR3: CASSLAGGRWGEQYF. CDR3 in DNA: TGCGCCAGCAGCTTGGCCGGGGGGAGGTGGGGCGAGCAGTACTTC.